This entry features one T cell receptor (beta chain) sequence. These data are taken from a study of blood T cell repertoires in COVID-19. Study-wide background: Collection of acute and convalescent COVID-19 samples took place in the United States, Italy and Spain. The cDNA or gDNA used as material had been derived from T cells, B-cell-depleted T cells, or PBMCs.

Trimming took 5 bases from V and 0 from J; bases not matched to a gene: 3. This CDR3 is 15 amino acids long. CDR1 is LNHDA, CDR2 SQIVND, per germline (reference sequence). How the authors handled the data: Reference gene primer amplification gave nucleated cell count estimates. Clones were read by immunoSEQ multiplex PCR, and TCRdb kept only the in-frame ones, dropping some. V, J and clone size were drawn from that table, and D and trimming were deduced from the DNA. Of some 260,000 clones listed, roughly 80% are singletons. This TCR came from a woman aged 40 to 49 with active or convalescent COVID-19. The V gene is TRBV19, the J gene TRBJ1-5; 8 nucleotides align to TRBD1. Sequenced sample: peripheral blood. CDR3 region: CASSRQGYSNQPQHF. The CDR3 nucleotides read TGTGCCAGTAGTCGACAGGGGTATAGCAATCAGCCCCAGCATTTT. The full variable domain, in which reference TRBV19 and TRBJ1-5 provide the parts outside the CDR3, is DGGITQSPKYLFRKEGQNVTLSCEQNLNHDAMYWYRQDPGQGLRLIYYSQIVNDFQKGDIAEGYSVSREKKESFPLTVTSAQKNPTAFYLCASSRQGYSNQPQHFGDGTRLSIL.